This passage covers 14 T cell receptor beta chains from one sample sequenced in a study of blood T cell repertoires in COVID-19. Profiling relied on immunoSEQ multiplex PCR, and the TCRdb table lists in-frame clones only, not all of them. The data hold 350,000 to 400,000 clones, with roughly nine tenths observed a single time. Sample: PBMCs or T cells enriched from blood (not recorded which). The receptor source for this set is a woman aged 40 to 50 who had been exposed to COVID-19.

The CDR3 region has the DNA TGTGCCAGTAGTATATGGACAGAAGCAAATCAGCCCCAGCATTTT. Translating it yields CASSIWTEANQPQHF. This chain joins TRBV19 and TRBJ1-5, with D maybe TRBD1 (6 bases). Germline assignment: CDR1 LNHDA and CDR2 SQIVND (reference sequence). This CDR3 is 15 amino acids long. V was trimmed by 2 bases and J by 4 bases, leaving 12 bases between them.

This clone was observed once. The chain links TRBV5-6 to TRBJ2-7, with TRBD1 matching 10 bases. The germline gives CDR1 SGHDT, CDR2 YYEEEE. The CDR3 sequence is 14 residues long. The J segment lost 1 base and the V segment lost 4 bases, leaving 2 bases of the junction unmatched. The chain's CDR3 is CASSLGQGSYEQYF. CDR3 DNA: TGTGCCAGCAGCCTGGGACAGGGGTCCTACGAGCAGTACTTC.

This clone has a handful of counts. This chain links TRBV25-1 with TRBJ1-2; a possible D gene is TRBD1 (5 bases). The CDR3 is made up of 15 amino acids. Trimming removed 2 bases from V and 8 bases from J, with 18 bases in between. CDR1 is MGHDK and CDR2 is SYGVNS in the germline V gene. The CDR3 loop reads CASSEAGRKAGGYTF. CDR3 sequence (DNA): TGTGCCAGCAGTGAAGCGGGACGCAAGGCGGGGGGCTACACCTTC.

There are a few counts of this clone. The gene calls are TRBV5-1 and TRBJ1-4; D is perhaps TRBD1 (5 bases). This CDR3 is built from 14 residues. The germline V gene encodes CDR1 SGHRS and CDR2 YFSETQ. V was cut by 8 bases and J by 0 bases, with 11 bases left in between. CDR3 region: CASTTDSTNEKLFF. In DNA, the CDR3 is TGCGCCAGTACGACAGACTCAACTAATGAAAAACTGTTTTTT. The whole variable domain, filled in from reference TRBV5-1 and TRBJ1-4, reads KAGVTQTPRYLIKTRGQQVTLSCSPISGHRSVSWYQQTPGQGLQFLFEYFSETQRNKGNFPGRFSGRQFSNSRSEMNVSTLELGDSALYLCASTTDSTNEKLFFGSGTQLSVL.

This clone has just a few counts. This rearrangement joins TRBV6-6 to TRBJ2-1, with 11 bases fitting TRBD2. The J segment lost 5 bases and the V segment lost 1 base, leaving 4 bases of the junction unmatched. Germline CDR1 is MNHNY and CDR2 is SVGAGI (reference sequence). CDR3 length equals 16 residues. CDR3 DNA sequence: TGTGCCAGCAGTTACTTAGGGACTAGCGGCAACAATGAGCAGTTCTTC. Its protein is CASSYLGTSGNNEQFF.

The V and J genes are TRBV7-2 and TRBJ2-1; 8 bases are shared with TRBD2. Germline V gene lookup returns CDR1 SGHTA and CDR2 FQGNSA. This CDR3 is 15 amino acids long. The ends lost 5 bases at V and 5 bases at J; junction bases unmatched: 8. CDR3 DNA: TGTGCCAGCAGCGCCAGCGGGAGTCAAAACAATGAGCAGTTCTTC. Translating gives CASSASGSQNNEQFF.

The chain links TRBV2 to TRBJ2-1, with a possible D match to TRBD2 (5 bases). This CDR3 has 12 residues. V lost 6 bases and J 5 bases, leaving 8 bases between the germline ends. Germline V lookup: CDR1 SNHLY, CDR2 FYNNEI. The CDR3 sequence is CASREVNNEQFF. The DNA of the CDR3 is TGTGCCAGCAGGGAGGTGAACAATGAGCAGTTCTTC.

This clone showed up just once. V and J are TRBV7-8 and TRBJ1-4; 9 bases match TRBD1. After removal of 5 bases from V and 7 bases from J, the junction contained 5 bases not matched to a gene. Per the germline V gene, CDR1 is SGHVS and CDR2 is FQNEAQ. The CDR3 is made up of 14 amino acids. CDR3 sequence (DNA): TGTGCCAGCAGCCTCCGGGACAGGGTTGAAAAACTGTTTTTT. It is translated as CASSLRDRVEKLFF.

The chain recombines TRBV5-4 with TRBJ2-7; D is unresolved. The V end was cut by 3 bases, the J end by 2 bases, with 15 bases between. CDR3 size: 15 residues. Per the germline V gene, CDR1 is SGHNT and CDR2 is YYREEE (reference sequence). The CDR3 DNA reads TGTGCCAGCAGCTCCCCGGGTAGGCCGACCTACGAGCAGTACTTC. Residues: CASSSPGRPTYEQYF.

The gene calls are TRBV28 and TRBJ1-2; 9 bases fit TRBD1. The CDR3 is 12 amino acids. Germline assignment: CDR1 MDHEN and CDR2 SYDVKM. After removal of 6 bases from V and 8 bases from J, the junction contained 4 bases not matched to a gene. The CDR3 is CASSRTGAGYTF. For the CDR3, the DNA is TGTGCCAGCAGCCGGACAGGGGCCGGCTACACCTTC.

The gene calls are TRBV27 and TRBJ1-1, with a possible D match to TRBD1 (5 bases). This CDR3 region has 15 residues. The V gene lost 4 bases and the J gene lost 6 bases, with 18 bases spanning the gap. Germline CDR1 reads MNHEY; CDR2 reads SMNVEV (reference sequence). The CDR3 region is CASSSLGGGDAEAFF. CDR3 bases: TGTGCCAGCAGTTCTCTCGGGGGGGGTGACGCTGAAGCTTTCTTT.

This chain joins TRBV5-8 and TRBJ1-1; the match to TRBD1 covers 7 bases. The CDR3 covers 15 residues. V gave up 3 bases and J gave up 0 bases; unmatched junction bases: 5. The V gene's germline CDR1 is SGHTS and CDR2 YDEGEE. The CDR3 region has the DNA TGTGCCAGCAGCTCCCAGGGGGTTATGAACACTGAAGCTTTCTTT. It yields the protein CASSSQGVMNTEAFF. The entire variable domain, with the rest obtained from reference TRBV5-8 and TRBJ1-1, is as follows: EAGVTQSPTHLIKTRGQQATLRCSPISGHTSVYWYQQALGLGLQFLLWYDEGEERNRGNFPPRFSGRQFPNYSSELNVNALELEDSALYLCASSSQGVMNTEAFFGQGTRLTVV.

The CDR3: CSAGQVSTDTQYF. CDR3 coding DNA: TGCAGCGCGGGGCAGGTTAGCACAGATACGCAGTATTTT. The chain employs TRBV29-1 and TRBJ2-3; either TRBD1 or TRBD2 may fit D (5 bases each). V dropped 7 bases and J dropped 0 bases, with 11 bases sitting between them. The germline V gene encodes CDR1 SQVTM and CDR2 ANQGSEA. The CDR3 totals 13 residues.

The rearrangement joins TRBV11-3 to TRBJ1-4; 9 nucleotides agree with TRBD1. This CDR3 spans 17 amino acids. CDR1 SGHNT and CDR2 YENEEA come from the germline V gene. The V and J ends lost 1 base and 8 bases, in that order; junction bases with no gene match: 11. The DNA for the CDR3 is TGTGCCAGCAGCTTAGGGGGTACCGGGACAGGGCCCGAAAAACTGTTTTTT. Amino acids: CASSLGGTGTGPEKLFF.